This TCR beta chain came from a study of blood T cell repertoires in COVID-19. On the study more broadly: Spain, Italy and the United States supplied samples that represented acute and convalescent COVID-19. The cDNA or gDNA used as material had been derived from T cells, B-cell-depleted T cells, or PBMCs.

Per the authors' pipeline: Using reference gene primer amplification, nucleated cell counts were estimated. Repertoires were generated with immunoSEQ multiplex PCR, while TCRdb's copy carries only in-frame clones and drops some. Clonal size and the V and J genes are those of that table, whereas D and trimming came from the DNA. The sample holds 48,000 or so clones, about 85% seen once. Trimming took 1 base from V and 4 from J; bases not matched to a gene: 7. CDR1 and CDR2 (germline): SGHRS, YFSETQ. CDR3 size: 17 residues. This TCR derives from an older woman with acute or convalescent COVID-19. The rearrangement links TRBV5-1 to TRBJ2-1; 11 nucleotides align to TRBD1. The source material was peripheral blood. This CDR3 reads CASSLYRTGGHYNEQFF. The CDR3 DNA follows: TGCGCCAGCAGCTTGTACCGGACAGGGGGCCATTACAATGAGCAGTTCTTC.